The subject of this entry is one TCR beta chain. This CDR3 is built from 15 residues. Germline V gene sequence: CDR1 SGHRS, CDR2 YFSETQ. Germline trimming cut 4 bases from V and 5 bases from J; bases unmatched to any gene: 8. The data are from a study of T cell changes during pregnancy in multiple sclerosis. Measured with immunoSEQ multiplex PCR; TCRdb has only the in-frame clones, and not every one. Counted here are some 93,000 clones, roughly nine tenths occurring once; the ten biggest clones make up less than 2%. This receptor was taken from a female donor in good health, enrolled as a control in a pregnancy study. The sequences come from peripheral blood, collected after pregnancy. J is TRBJ2-1 and V is TRBV5-1; TRBD1 matches at 8 bases. The CDR3 DNA is TGCGCCAGCAGCCCCGCCGGGACAGGCCACAATGAGCAGTTCTTC. This codes for CASSPAGTGHNEQFF. Complete variable domain (other parts from reference TRBV5-1 and TRBJ2-1): KAGVTQTPRYLIKTRGQQVTLSCSPISGHRSVSWYQQTPGQGLQFLFEYFSETQRNKGNFPGRFSGRQFSNSRSEMNVSTLELGDSALYLCASSPAGTGHNEQFFGPGTRLTVL.